This T cell receptor beta chain is from a study of CXCR3-negative and CXCR3-positive naive CD8 T cells. Concerning this clonotype itself: Its antigen is not identified.

Study-level results: The study found comparably high diversity in both naive subsets and much lower diversity in memory CD8+ cells. Comparison of naive cells showed more hydrophobic TRB CDR3s in CXCR3-positive than in CXCR3-negative naive cells.

The method, 5' RACE with UMI labels, was used to prepare the TRB cDNA libraries. One entry per CDR3 protein, without DNA, is what TCRdb gives after re-calling the 5' RACE reads. In all, the sample yields about 62,000 distinct CDR3 sequences. Naive CD8+ T cells carried a CD45RO-CCR7+CD27+CD95- phenotype. The CDR3 loop spans 15 amino acids. CDR1 and CDR2 (germline): KGHSH, LQKENI. Sequencing used naive CXCR3- CD8+ T cells from blood. Indicated subset: CD45RO-CCR7+CD27+CD95- naive CD8+ T cells lacking CXCR3 (TNR3-). The receptor's source is a human donor in good health. Some clones in this sample may be carry-over from other donors' samples. This chain joins TRBV18 and TRBJ2-5. CDR3 sequence reads: CASSPRDQTQETQYF.